The entry that follows covers one T cell receptor beta chain sequence. The sample belongs to a study of cytomegalovirus exposure and HLA in healthy donors. In the study overall: Genotyping showed roughly 76% of fewer than 500 donors falling in the Caucasian-associated ancestry cluster.

The PCR contained 60 Vbeta and 13 Jbeta primers. This table comes from immunoSEQ multiplex PCR, and its TCRdb copy is limited to in-frame clones, with some not included. Of approximately 150,000 clones in the sample, around 69% were seen once. Germline V gene data show CDR1 as SGHNT and CDR2 as YYREEE (reference sequence). V lost 5 bases and J 0 bases, leaving 9 bases between the germline ends. The CDR3 is made up of 14 amino acids. The sample comprised PBMCs. The sequence derives from a man between 60 and 75 years old in good health and CMV-seronegative. The V call is TRBV5-4, the J call TRBJ2-1; a weak D match, TRBD2 (6 bases). CDR3 amino acids: CASRGGSSYNEQFF. CDR3 DNA: TGTGCCAGCAGGGGGGGTAGCTCCTACAATGAGCAGTTCTTC. Based on the CDR3 plus reference TRBV5-4 and TRBJ2-1, the full variable domain is ETGVTQSPTHLIKTRGQQVTLRCSSQSGHNTVSWYQQALGQGPQFIFQYYREEENGRGNFPPRFSGLQFPNYSSELNVNALELDDSALYLCASRGGSSYNEQFFGPGTRLTVL.